The TCR beta chain under discussion was sequenced for a study of cytomegalovirus exposure and HLA in healthy donors. Regarding this clone: Its antigen is as yet unknown.

V dropped 1 base and J dropped 1 base, with 13 bases sitting between them. CDR1 is ENHRY and CDR2 is SYGVKD in the germline V gene. The CDR3 sequence is 16 residues long. Vbeta (60) and Jbeta (13) primers were used in the PCR. Per the original data handling: About 83 million unique TCR beta chains, roughly 10 million shared, were counted in a later analysis. Profiling relied on immunoSEQ multiplex PCR, and the TCRdb table lists in-frame clones only, not all of them. V and J calls plus clone size are reproduced from that table; the DNA served to infer D and trimming. The sample includes 100,000 to 150,000 clones, approximately 72% of them seen just once. General study points: The authors enumerated 150 to 200 TCR beta chains as linked to cytomegalovirus. Reportedly, diagnosis of cytomegalovirus status by the classifier showed high specificity and sensitivity. Reports state that TCR beta sequences accurately predicted most subjects' HLA-A and HLA-B alleles.

The V and J genes are TRBV10-3 and TRBJ1-2; the D is unclear. The material sequenced was PBMCs. This TCR came from a man younger than 30 in good health and CMV-seronegative. The CDR3 spells CAISEYSRRGNYGYTF. The CDR3 nucleotides are TGTGCCATCAGTGAGTACTCCCGGCGGGGTAACTATGGCTACACCTTC.